The source of this T cell receptor (beta chain) is a study of PD-1 blockade in classical Hodgkin lymphoma. Broader study findings: At baseline, newly diagnosed patients reportedly showed less TCR diversity than healthy donors.

Data came from immunoSEQ multiplex PCR; TCRdb stores just in-frame clones and leaves some out. The repertoire holds roughly 52,000 clones, with 86% as singletons. In regard to this clone: Antigen unknown.

Sample time point: cycle 4 day 1 (C4D1), after less than 7 weeks of nivolumab. Each patient relapsed following autologous stem cell transplantation, and prior brentuximab vedotin exposure differed. The source of this sequence is a human donor with classical Hodgkin lymphoma. Sample: peripheral blood mononuclear cells (PBMCs), taken before the fourth cycle of nivolumab.

The CDR3 loop is CASTPYLVGTSGSPYNEQFF. The CDR3 DNA follows: TGTGCCAGCACTCCCTATTTGGTTGGGACTAGCGGGAGTCCCTACAATGAGCAGTTCTTC. This chain joins TRBV27 and TRBJ2-1; 14 bases are a match to TRBD2. This CDR3 region has 20 residues. Germline V gives CDR1 MNHEY, CDR2 SMNVEV (reference sequence). The junction had 16 bases not matched to a gene; V was cut back by 7 bases and J by 2 bases.